The present TCR beta chain was sequenced within a study of T cells in Graves' hyperthyroidism and ophthalmopathy. The CDR3 has 14 amino acids. Germline CDR1 is SNHLY and CDR2 is FYNNEI. As concerns this clonotype: Its antigen is unidentified. A read error may account for a junction end that differs from germline.

Amplified TCR beta CDR3 regions derived from RNA transcripts. HTBI primers were the set used in a first-round RT-PCR of the TCR CDR3. TCRdb re-derived calls from the multiplex PCR reads in MiXCR, one entry per CDR3 protein. The table records roughly 530,000 distinct CDR3 sequences, about a sixth of them present only once. Study-level points and caveats: Ophthalmopathy and stable hyperthyroidism were told apart by a 13 V-J model. Most clonotypes that expanded in the thyroid above 0.001 also showed up in blood.

The chain joins TRBV2 to TRBJ1-1, with no clear D. The TCR comes from a woman under 30 with Graves' ophthalmopathy. Sequenced material: blood. This CDR3 reads CASSGAEENPEAFF. The CDR3 DNA sequence: TGTGCCAGCAGTGGGGCAGAAGAGAACCCTGAAGCTTTCTTT.